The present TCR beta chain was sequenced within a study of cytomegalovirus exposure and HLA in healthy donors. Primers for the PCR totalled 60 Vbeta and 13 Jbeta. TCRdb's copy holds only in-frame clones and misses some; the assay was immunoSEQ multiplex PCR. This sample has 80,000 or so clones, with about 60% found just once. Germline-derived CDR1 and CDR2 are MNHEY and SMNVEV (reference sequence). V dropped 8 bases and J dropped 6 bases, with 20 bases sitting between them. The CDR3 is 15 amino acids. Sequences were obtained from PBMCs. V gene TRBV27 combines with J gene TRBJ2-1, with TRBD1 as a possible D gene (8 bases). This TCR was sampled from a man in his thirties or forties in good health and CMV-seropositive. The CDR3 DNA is TGTGCCAGCCAGGGGGCGCGGGGGCGTTTCAATGAGCAGTTCTTC. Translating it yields CASQGARGRFNEQFF.